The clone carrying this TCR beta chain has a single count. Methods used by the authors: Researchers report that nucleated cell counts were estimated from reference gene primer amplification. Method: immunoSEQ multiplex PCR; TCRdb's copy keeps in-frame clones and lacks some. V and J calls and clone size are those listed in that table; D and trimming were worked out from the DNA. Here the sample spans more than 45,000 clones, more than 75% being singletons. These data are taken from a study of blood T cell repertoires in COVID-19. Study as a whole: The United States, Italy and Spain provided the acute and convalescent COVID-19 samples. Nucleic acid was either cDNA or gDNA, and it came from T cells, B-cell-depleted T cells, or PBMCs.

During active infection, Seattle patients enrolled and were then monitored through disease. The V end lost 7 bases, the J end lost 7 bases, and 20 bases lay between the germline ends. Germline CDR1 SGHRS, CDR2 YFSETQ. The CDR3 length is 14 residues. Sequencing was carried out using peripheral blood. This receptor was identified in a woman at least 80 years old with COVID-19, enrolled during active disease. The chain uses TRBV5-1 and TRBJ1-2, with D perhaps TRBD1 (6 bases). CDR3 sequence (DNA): TGCGCCAGCGGCACAAGGGGGGGCGCAGCTGGCTACACCTTC. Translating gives CASGTRGGAAGYTF.